The TCR beta chain described here comes from a study of cytomegalovirus exposure and HLA in healthy donors. The CDR3 is 13 residues long. Germline assignment: CDR1 SQVTM and CDR2 ANQGSEA. J gave up 1 base and V 6 bases, and 5 bases lay outside the gene matches. This clone appeared a single time. The antigen is undetermined. Distinct nucleotide sequences in the sample also encode this CDR3. Amplification used 60 Vbeta primers and 13 Jbeta primers. The repertoire was sequenced with immunoSEQ multiplex PCR; TCRdb's copy has only in-frame clones and lacks some. The data show approximately 150,000 clones, with roughly 79% seen just once and 1% held by the top ten. Notes on the study in general: A later analysis revealed that TCR association rates differed between HLA loci, peaking at DRB1 and bottoming out at HLA-C. A later analysis found common viral pathogens apparently linked to several of the most significant clusters. Researchers counted around 170 TCR beta chains as cytomegalovirus-associated.

The chain couples TRBV29-1 to TRBJ1-1; TRBD1 agrees at 7 bases. This clonotype was obtained from a woman aged 40 to 50 in good health and CMV-seronegative. The specimen was PBMCs. In nucleotides, the CDR3 is TGCAGCGTCGAGAGACAGGGGAACACTGAAGCTTTCTTT. Protein product: CSVERQGNTEAFF.